A selection of T cell receptor beta chains follows, all from one sample in a study of blood T cell repertoires in COVID-19. Generated by immunoSEQ multiplex PCR, the TCRdb table keeps only in-frame clones and is missing some. The sample has 150,000 to 200,000 clones; about four fifths are singletons. The sequenced material came from peripheral blood. The receptors derive from a woman older than 75 with COVID-19, enrolled during active disease. Both conserved end residues are part of each CDR3. The D gene is left open where the match is weak. Rows may omit the clone size; those that give it use once, few, many or a size class.

TRBV6-5	TRBJ2-2	TRBD2	once	CASSRAGVGTGELFF	TGTGCCAGCAGCCGAGCGGGAGTAGGGACCGGGGAGCTGTTTTTT
TRBV7-7	TRBJ2-6	-	-	CASSPGQGPMANVLTF	TGTGCCAGCAGCCCCGGCCAGGGCCCAATGGCCAACGTCCTGACTTTC
TRBV2	TRBJ2-7	-	few	CASRYSYEQYF	TGTGCCAGCAGGTACTCCTACGAGCAGTACTTC
TRBV4-1	TRBJ1-4	-	-	CASSPAGKGLKGEKLFF	TGCGCCAGCAGCCCCGCGGGGAAAGGGCTTAAGGGGGAAAAACTGTTTTTT
TRBV12-2	TRBJ1-2	-	-	CASRLESLSGLGDYKFYGYTF	TGTGCAAGTCGCTTAGAGTCGTTATCTGGTCTCGGTGACTACAAGTTTTATGGCTACACCTTC
TRBV27	TRBJ1-5	-	-	CASSYSSLGNQPQHF	TGTGCCAGCAGTTACAGCTCTCTTGGTAATCAGCCCCAGCATTTT
TRBV5-1	TRBJ2-7	-	few	CASSPDTYEQYF	TGCGCCAGCAGCCCAGATACCTACGAGCAGTACTTC
TRBV20-1	TRBJ1-1	-	-	CSARTSTEAFF	TGCAGTGCTAGAACGAGCACTGAAGCTTTCTTT
TRBV7-2	TRBJ2-2	TRBD2	-	CASSTSGMNTGELFF	TGTGCCAGCAGCACAAGCGGGATGAACACCGGGGAGCTGTTTTTT
TRBV5-5	TRBJ2-3	TRBD2	-	CASSSPGVSGDTDTQYF	TGTGCCAGCAGCTCCCCGGGGGTTAGCGGGGACACAGATACGCAGTATTTT
TRBV23-1	TRBJ2-7	TRBD2	-	CATPLGGDYEQYF	TGCGCCACCCCCCTGGGGGGGGACTACGAGCAGTACTTC
TRBV5-1	TRBJ2-5	TRBD1	-	CASSPGTGIETQYF	TGCGCCAGCAGCCCCGGGACAGGGATTGAGACCCAGTACTTC
TRBV5-1	TRBJ2-2	TRBD1	-	CASSPGTGVLGELFF	TGCGCCAGCAGCCCAGGGACAGGGGTGTTGGGGGAGCTGTTTTTT